These T cell receptor beta chains were read from a single sample in a study of blood T cell repertoires in COVID-19. Clones were sequenced by immunoSEQ multiplex PCR, and TCRdb holds only the in-frame ones, with some missing. The sample has about 300,000 clones; 89% are singletons. Sequenced input: PBMCs or T cells enriched from blood (not recorded which). The receptors come from a woman aged 45 to 65 who had been exposed to COVID-19. Both conserved end residues are part of each CDR3. A D gene is named only where the DNA matches it firmly. Size tells how often a clone was seen (once, few, many) or the class of an expanded clone, and some rows leave it out.

d_gene,v_gene,abundance,j_gene,CDR3nt,CDR3aa
TRBD2,TRBV3-1/TRBV3-2,-,TRBJ2-1,TGTGCCAGCAGCCAAGGGCGGGGGGTATCCTACAATGAGCAGTTCTTC,CASSQGRGVSYNEQFF
TRBD1,TRBV5-6,-,TRBJ2-1,TGTGCCAGCAGCCACTGGACAGGGAATGAGCAGTTCTTC,CASSHWTGNEQFF
-,TRBV11-2,-,TRBJ1-4,TGTGCCAGCAGCTCAAGAGCAGTCGGGGCAACTAATGAAAAACTGTTTTTT,CASSSRAVGATNEKLFF
TRBD2,TRBV4-2,-,TRBJ2-3,TGTGCCAGCAGCCCCTCATTTAGCGGGGGGGGGACAGATACGCAGTATTTT,CASSPSFSGGGTDTQYF
-,TRBV9,-,TRBJ2-7,TGTGCCAGCAGCGTAGAGGTCGGGAACTACGAGCAGTACTTC,CASSVEVGNYEQYF
TRBD1,TRBV19,-,TRBJ2-1,TGTGCCAGTAGTATAGCACAGGGGGCCTACAATGAGCAGTTCTTC,CASSIAQGAYNEQFF
-,TRBV4-2,-,TRBJ1-4,TGTGCCAGCAGCCAGTCTCAGGGGATAGAGGAAAAACTGTTTTTT,CASSQSQGIEEKLFF
-,TRBV2,-,TRBJ1-1,TGTGCCAGCAGTGCCCGGGCAGGGAGGATCATGAACACTGAAGCTTTCTTT,CASSARAGRIMNTEAFF
TRBD1,TRBV24-1,-,TRBJ1-5,TGTGCCACCAGTGATGCCGGACAGGGTGGCAATCAGCCCCAGCATTTT,CATSDAGQGGNQPQHF
TRBD2,TRBV7-2,-,TRBJ2-5,TGTGCCAGCAGCTTAGCGGTAGCGGGGGGCCAAGAGACCCAGTACTTC,CASSLAVAGGQETQYF
-,TRBV3-1/TRBV3-2,-,TRBJ1-1,TGTGCCAGCAGCCAAGACGTCAGGGCCCAAGCTTTCTTT,CASSQDVRAQAFF
TRBD1,TRBV24-1,once,TRBJ2-3,TGTGCCACCAGTCGATCCGGGACAGGGGGAGATACGCAGTATTTT,CATSRSGTGGDTQYF
TRBD1,TRBV9,few,TRBJ1-2,TGTGCCAGCAGCGTAGCTACCGGGGGGACAGGGCATGGCTACACCTTC,CASSVATGGTGHGYTF
TRBD2,TRBV5-6,once,TRBJ2-7,TGTGCCAGCAGCTCCTACGGGGGGGCGCGGTACGAGCAGTACTTC,CASSSYGGARYEQYF
-,TRBV3-1/TRBV3-2,-,TRBJ1-5,TGTGCCAGCAGCCTAGGGACATATAGCAATCAGCCCCAGCATTTT,CASSLGTYSNQPQHF
-,TRBV19,-,TRBJ2-6,TGTGCCAGTAGTACCTCACGGGAGAAAGGGTCTGGGGCCAACGTCCTGACTTTC,CASSTSREKGSGANVLTF
-,TRBV19,-,TRBJ1-5,TGTGCCAGTAGTGGAGAGAGGGTTGGCAATCAGCCCCAGCATTTT,CASSGERVGNQPQHF
-,TRBV15,-,TRBJ1-6,TGTGCCACCAGCAGAGTCCTACAGGTTGATTCACCCCTCCACTTT,CATSRVLQVDSPLHF
-,TRBV7-2,-,TRBJ2-1,TGTGCCAGCAGCCCCCGACTGGCTTGGCATGAGCAGTTCTTC,CASSPRLAWHEQFF
TRBD2,TRBV18,-,TRBJ2-3,TGTGCCAGCTCACAGAATTCTCTAGCGGGGCTTGGCACAGATACGCAGTATTTT,CASSQNSLAGLGTDTQYF
TRBD1,TRBV5-8,-,TRBJ2-7,TGTGCCAGCAGCCCACGAACAGGGGGGTCCTACGAGCAGTACTTC,CASSPRTGGSYEQYF
TRBD1,TRBV5-1,-,TRBJ1-2,TGCGCCAGCAGCTGGGGACAGGCCCAAGATGGCTACACCTTC,CASSWGQAQDGYTF
TRBD1,TRBV6-5,once,TRBJ1-3,TGTGCCAGCACTGGACAGGCTGGTGGAAACACCATATATTTT,CASTGQAGGNTIYF
TRBD1,TRBV3-1/TRBV3-2,-,TRBJ1-2,TGTGCCAGCAGCCAATGGGACAACAGGGGGAATGGCTACACCTTC,CASSQWDNRGNGYTF
TRBD1,TRBV5-1,-,TRBJ1-1,TGCGCCAGCAGCCCACAGGGGTGGGACACTGAAGCTTTCTTT,CASSPQGWDTEAFF
-,TRBV7-8,-,TRBJ2-1,TGTGCCAGCAGCTTAGTCGGGACTCGGGATGAGCAGTTCTTC,CASSLVGTRDEQFF
-,TRBV5-8,-,TRBJ1-6,TGTGCCAGCAGCTCAGGGGTACATAAGTCACCCCTCCACTTT,CASSSGVHKSPLHF
-,TRBV7-8,-,TRBJ1-3,TGTGCCAGCAGCATAACCGGGGGTAGTGGAAACACCATATATTTT,CASSITGGSGNTIYF
TRBD1,TRBV11-2,-,TRBJ1-6,TGTGCCAGCAGCCCGGGTGGGGGACAGGGAGTCCATAATTCACCCCTCCACTTT,CASSPGGGQGVHNSPLHF
TRBD1,TRBV28,-,TRBJ1-1,TGTGCCAGCAGTTTAGCGGACAGGGACACTGAAGCTTTCTTT,CASSLADRDTEAFF
TRBD1,TRBV4-1,-,TRBJ1-2,TGCGCCAGCAGCCAAGACGTACAGGGGTCTGGCTACACCTTC,CASSQDVQGSGYTF
-,TRBV19,-,TRBJ2-3,TGTGCCAGTAGTATAGAGGGAACAATCCGGGAAGATACGCAGTATTTT,CASSIEGTIREDTQYF
TRBD1,TRBV28,few,TRBJ2-7,TGTGCCAGCAACGGGCAGGGGGCCGGGTACTTC,CASNGQGAGYF
TRBD2,TRBV2,-,TRBJ2-5,TGTGCCAGCAGCGGAGCGGGGGTCCAAGAGACCCAGTACTTC,CASSGAGVQETQYF
TRBD2,TRBV7-2,few,TRBJ2-7,TGTGCCAGCAGAAGAGTGGGCGGGGGGCGGTACGAGCAGTACTTC,CASRRVGGGRYEQYF
-,TRBV10-2,-,TRBJ1-1,TGCGCCAGCAGTGATTGGCTGAACACTGAAGCTTTCTTT,CASSDWLNTEAFF
-,TRBV15,-,TRBJ2-5,TGTGCCACCAGCAGGGTATTTCAGGGGGGCAGGGAGACCCAGTACTTC,CATSRVFQGGRETQYF
TRBD2,TRBV3-1/TRBV3-2,-,TRBJ2-3,TGTGCCAGCAGCCAAGACTGGCTAGCGGGGGGGCCCCAAGATACGCAGTATTTT,CASSQDWLAGGPQDTQYF
-,TRBV6-4,-,TRBJ2-1,TGTGCCAGCAGTGTGATTTCTACCCACCTTTACAATGAGCAGTTCTTC,CASSVISTHLYNEQFF
-,TRBV28,-,TRBJ1-3,TGTGCCAGCAGGGAAGGGAGTGCTGGAAACACCATATATTTT,CASREGSAGNTIYF
TRBD2,TRBV10-3,-,TRBJ2-3,TGTGCCATCAGCTCATCACTAGCGGGGGAAGATACGCAGTATTTT,CAISSSLAGEDTQYF
TRBD1,TRBV2,-,TRBJ1-5,TGTGCCAGCAGGGACCGGACAGGGGGCGATCAGCCCCAGCATTTT,CASRDRTGGDQPQHF
-,TRBV11-2,-,TRBJ2-5,TGTGCCAGCAGCTTAGTGGGCTTCGACCGAGAGACCCAGTACTTC,CASSLVGFDRETQYF
-,TRBV11-3,-,TRBJ2-3,TGTGCCAGCAGCGACGAGAGGGATCCCCTCGCAGATACGCAGTATTTT,CASSDERDPLADTQYF
TRBD2,TRBV4-1,-,TRBJ2-1,TGCGCCAGCAGCCAAGCCGGACTAGCGGGGGGTGAGCAGTTCTTC,CASSQAGLAGGEQFF
TRBD1,TRBV5-1,-,TRBJ1-1,TGCGCCAGCAGCTCCCCAGGGGGTAGCGGGAACACTGAAGCTTTCTTT,CASSSPGGSGNTEAFF
TRBD1,TRBV5-4,once,TRBJ1-2,TGTGCCAGCAGCTTGGTGGACAGGGGGCTCGGAAGCTACACCTTC,CASSLVDRGLGSYTF